One sample yielded the 15 T cell receptor beta chains listed below, sequenced in a study of control samples from healthy donors and cancer patients. The data were produced by immunoSEQ multiplex PCR, yet TCRdb's version contains in-frame clones alone and is incomplete. The repertoire holds about 69,000 clones, with about four fifths as singletons. Sequencing was performed on PBMCs. The receptors here all came from a woman aged 50 to 60 with lung cancer.

The chain is built from TRBV24-1 and TRBJ2-1, with TRBD1 matching 8 bases. This CDR3 has 13 residues. With 7 bases clipped from V and 6 bases from J, the junction kept 4 bases outside the gene matches. Germline CDR1 and CDR2: KGHDR and SFDVKD. CDR3 sequence (DNA): TGTGCCACCAGGGGGACAGGCTTCAATGAGCAGTTCTTC. Its protein product is CATRGTGFNEQFF.

The rearrangement joins TRBV6-5 to TRBJ1-6, with D hard to call. The CDR3 length is 15 residues. The germline V gene encodes CDR1 MNHEY and CDR2 SVGAGI. The ends were cut back, 6 bases at V and 3 bases at J, with 12 bases in the middle. The CDR3 DNA is TGTGCCAGCAGCCCCCTACAGTTCTATAATTCACCCCTCCACTTT. As protein: CASSPLQFYNSPLHF.

The chain joins TRBV3-1 (or the pseudogene TRBV3-2) to TRBJ1-1; no definite D call. V lost 1 base and J lost 5, with 14 bases in between. The CDR3 has 15 residues. Germline V lookup: CDR1 LGHDT, CDR2 YNNKEL (reference sequence). The CDR3 DNA reads TGTGCCAGCAGCCAAGGTCGAACCGGCCAGACTGAAGCTTTCTTT. Its protein product is CASSQGRTGQTEAFF.

A remark on this clone: One end of the junction varies from germline; a read error may be responsible. V and J are TRBV7-3 and TRBJ1-1; a possible D gene is TRBD1 (5 bases). Germline V CDR1 and CDR2: SGHTA, FQGTGA. The CDR3 runs 14 residues. The CDR3 DNA sequence: TGTGCCAGCAGCCTAACGACAGCGAACACTGAAGCTTTCTTT. Protein: CASSLTTANTEAFF.

CDR3 nucleotides: TGTGCCAGCAGCGTAGCTACCGTACATGGGTTCCCTGAAGCTTTCTTT. Translated, it gives CASSVATVHGFPEAFF. The V and J genes are TRBV9 and TRBJ1-1; D unresolved. This CDR3 has 16 residues. Between the trimmed V and J ends, which lost 0 bases and 6 bases, there was a span of 18 bases. Per the germline V gene, CDR1 is SGDLS and CDR2 is YYNGEE.

The rearrangement links TRBV11-2 to TRBJ2-7; 7 bases map to TRBD1. V trimming: 2 bases; J trimming: 2 bases; junction bases outside the gene matches: 3. The CDR3 is 14 residues long. Germline V gene sequence: CDR1 SGHAT, CDR2 FQNNGV. CDR3 protein: CASSLTQGAYEQYF. CDR3 nucleotides: TGTGCCAGCAGCTTAACCCAGGGGGCCTACGAGCAGTACTTC.

This rearrangement joins TRBV6-5 to TRBJ1-1; D ambiguous. CDR3 length equals 13 residues. The V end lost 5 bases, the J end lost 1 base, and 8 bases lay between the germline ends. Germline CDR1 reads MNHEY; CDR2 reads SVGAGI. CDR3 coding DNA: TGTGCCAGCAGTATAGTTCCGAACACTGAAGCTTTCTTT. Its protein product is CASSIVPNTEAFF.

The sample holds one count of this clone. The V call is TRBV19, the J call TRBJ1-4; D uncertain. V gave up 3 bases and J gave up 8 bases, with 16 bases separating them. This CDR3 contains 15 residues. Per the germline V gene, CDR1 is LNHDA and CDR2 is SQIVND (reference sequence). CDR3 residues: CASSISIGVGEKLFF. In nucleotides, the CDR3 is TGTGCCAGTAGTATTAGTATCGGGGTCGGAGAAAAACTGTTTTTT.

This clone was observed a few times. This rearrangement joins TRBV27 to TRBJ1-6, with D uncertain. The CDR3 has 13 amino acids. Germline loops: CDR1 MNHEY, CDR2 SMNVEV (reference sequence). The germline V and J ends were trimmed by 10 bases and 7 bases, with 14 bases remaining between them. The CDR3 spells CATCPGFNSPLHF. The CDR3 DNA reads as TGTGCCACTTGTCCGGGTTTCAATTCACCCCTCCACTTT.

The V call is TRBV15, the J call TRBJ1-4; D not certain. V was shortened by 1 base and J by 4 bases, with 10 bases between the two germline ends. This CDR3 is built from 15 residues. The germline CDR1 and CDR2 sequences are LNHNV and YYDKDF (reference sequence). CDR3 DNA: TGTGCCACCAGCAGAGCGCAGAGAGATAATGAAAAACTGTTTTTT. This translates into CATSRAQRDNEKLFF.

The rearrangement uses TRBV2 and TRBJ2-3, with D hard to call. V dropped 2 bases and J dropped 4 bases, with 1 base sitting between them. Germline CDR1 is SNHLY and CDR2 is FYNNEI. The CDR3 has 11 amino acids. The CDR3 DNA is TGTGCCAGCAGTGAACCAGATACGCAGTATTTT. Protein sequence: CASSEPDTQYF.

This clone was recorded many times. In DNA form, the CDR3 reads TGTGCCAGCAGTTACACCCGGCAGAACACTGAAGCTTTCTTT. It encodes CASSYTRQNTEAFF. The chain uses TRBV6-2 or TRBV6-3 and TRBJ1-1; no definite D call. Trimming removed 2 bases from V and 1 base from J, with 8 bases in between. Germline-derived CDR1 and CDR2 are MNHEY and SVGEGT. The CDR3 is 14 residues long.

The chain uses TRBV5-1 and TRBJ2-3; D not certain. From germline, CDR1 is SGHRS and CDR2 YFSETQ. CDR3 length: 14 residues. Trimming stripped 0 bases from V and 4 bases from J, with 9 bases between. CDR3 sequence (DNA): TGCGCCAGCAGCTTGGGGGGATTGTCAGATACGCAGTATTTT. As protein: CASSLGGLSDTQYF.

The chain links TRBV4-1 to TRBJ1-1, with D hard to call. V gave up 3 bases and J gave up 1 base, with 9 bases separating them. This CDR3 has 14 amino acids. Germline lookup yields CDR1 MGHRA and CDR2 YSYEKL. The CDR3, as DNA: TGCGCCAGCAGCCAGGCAAGGGCGAACACTGAAGCTTTCTTT. Its translation: CASSQARANTEAFF.

This sequence joins TRBV6-5 and TRBJ2-7; D may match TRBD1 or TRBD2 (5 bases each). This CDR3 region has 14 residues. Germline CDR1 MNHEY, CDR2 SVGAGI. Trimming pared 4 bases from V and 2 bases from J, leaving 12 bases between. The CDR3 sequence: CASSFRDGPYEQYF. CDR3 bases: TGTGCCAGCAGTTTCAGGGACGGACCCTACGAGCAGTACTTC.